This T cell receptor beta chain derives from a study of T-cell memory formation after mild COVID-19. Findings and caveats of the study: The study found contracting CD4+ clones mainly in CM and EM and contracting CD8+ clones in EMRA.

A remark on this clonotype: Its specificity is not known.

Using its own MiXCR run on the 5' RACE reads, TCRdb lists one record per CDR3 protein. Of some 490,000 distinct CDR3 sequences detected, about 20% appear once; the ten largest clones hold around 12%. The TCR comes from an adult woman who had mild COVID-19 (a few samples of this study predate the infection). Cell type and time point are not known. Sequences were obtained from PBMCs or a T cell subset sorted from them (not recorded which).

The CDR3 is CASSSDISYNEQFF. DNA for the CDR3: TGTGCCAGCAGCAGTGACATCTCCTACAATGAGCAGTTCTTC. The genes are TRBV6-1 and TRBJ2-1; no clear D gene. Germline V gene data show CDR1 as MNHNS and CDR2 as SASEGT. The CDR3 is 14 amino acids. The V and J ends lost 6 bases and 0 bases respectively, with 9 bases between them.